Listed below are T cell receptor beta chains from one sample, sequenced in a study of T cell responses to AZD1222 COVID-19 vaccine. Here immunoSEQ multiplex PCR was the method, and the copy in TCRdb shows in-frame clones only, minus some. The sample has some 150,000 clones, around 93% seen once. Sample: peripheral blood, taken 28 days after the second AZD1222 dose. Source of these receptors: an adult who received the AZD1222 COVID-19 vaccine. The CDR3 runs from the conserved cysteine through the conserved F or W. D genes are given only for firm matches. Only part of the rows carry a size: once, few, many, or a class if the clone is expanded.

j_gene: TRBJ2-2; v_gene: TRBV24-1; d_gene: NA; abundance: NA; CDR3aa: CATSDLSRGTGELFF; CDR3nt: TGTGCCACCAGTGACCTAAGCCGCGGGACCGGGGAGCTGTTTTTT
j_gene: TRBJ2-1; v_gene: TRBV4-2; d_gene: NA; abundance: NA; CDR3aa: CASSHSASSYNEQFF; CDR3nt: TGTGCCAGCAGCCATTCCGCGAGCTCCTACAATGAGCAGTTCTTC
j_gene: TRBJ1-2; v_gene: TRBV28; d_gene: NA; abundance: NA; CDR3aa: CASRYGNYGYTF; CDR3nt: TGTGCCAGCAGGTACGGTAACTATGGCTACACCTTC
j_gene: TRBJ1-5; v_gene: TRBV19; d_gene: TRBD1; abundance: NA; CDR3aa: CASSIAPGGYQPQHF; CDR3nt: TGTGCCAGTAGTATAGCTCCAGGGGGCTATCAGCCCCAGCATTTT
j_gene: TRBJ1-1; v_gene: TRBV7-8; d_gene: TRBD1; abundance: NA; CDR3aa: CASSYRGVTEAFF; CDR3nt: TGTGCCAGCAGCTACAGGGGAGTCACTGAAGCTTTCTTT
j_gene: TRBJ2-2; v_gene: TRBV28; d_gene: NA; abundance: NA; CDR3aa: CASSILRELFF; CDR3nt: TGTGCCAGCAGTATCTTAAGGGAGCTGTTTTTT
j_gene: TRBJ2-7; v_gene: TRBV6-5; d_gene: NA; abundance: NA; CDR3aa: CASSYRQSSYEQYF; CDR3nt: TGTGCCAGCAGTTACAGGCAAAGCTCCTACGAGCAGTACTTC
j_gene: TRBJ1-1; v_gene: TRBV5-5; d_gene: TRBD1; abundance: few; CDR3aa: CASSPDRDTEAFF; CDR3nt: TGTGCCAGCAGTCCCGACAGGGACACTGAAGCTTTCTTT
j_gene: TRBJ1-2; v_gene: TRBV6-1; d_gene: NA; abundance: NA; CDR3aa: CASSEARGVGYTF; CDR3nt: TGTGCCAGCAGTGAAGCAAGGGGAGTCGGCTACACCTTC
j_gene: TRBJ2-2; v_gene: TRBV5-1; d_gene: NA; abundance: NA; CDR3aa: CASSLGLGNTGELFF; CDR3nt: TGCGCCAGCAGCTTGGGTTTGGGGAACACCGGGGAGCTGTTTTTT
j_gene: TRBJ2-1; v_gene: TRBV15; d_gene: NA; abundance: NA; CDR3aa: CATSRDSLATYNEQFF; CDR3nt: TGTGCCACCAGCAGAGACAGCCTAGCTACCTACAATGAGCAGTTCTTC
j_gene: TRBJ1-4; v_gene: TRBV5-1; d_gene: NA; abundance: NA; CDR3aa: CASSLDRGSEKLFF; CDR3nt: TGCGCCAGCAGCTTGGACCGGGGTAGTGAAAAACTGTTTTTT
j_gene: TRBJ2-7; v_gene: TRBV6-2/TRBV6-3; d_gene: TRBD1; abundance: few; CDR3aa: CASSYSTRQLYRGSYEQYF; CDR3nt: TGTGCCAGCAGTTACTCGACTCGGCAACTATACAGGGGCTCCTACGAGCAGTACTTC
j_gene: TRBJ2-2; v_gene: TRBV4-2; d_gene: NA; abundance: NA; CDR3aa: CASSQGGANTGELFF; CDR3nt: TGTGCCAGCAGCCAAGGGGGGGCGAACACCGGGGAGCTGTTTTTT
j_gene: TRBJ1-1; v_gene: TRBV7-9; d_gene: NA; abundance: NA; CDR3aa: CASSPEVGSAIGAFF; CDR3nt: TGTGCCAGCAGCCCGGAGGTGGGGTCCGCAATTGGAGCTTTCTTT
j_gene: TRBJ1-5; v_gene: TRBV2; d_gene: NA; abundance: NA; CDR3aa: CASSGQDPQPQHF; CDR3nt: TGTGCCAGCAGTGGACAAGATCCCCAGCCCCAGCATTTT
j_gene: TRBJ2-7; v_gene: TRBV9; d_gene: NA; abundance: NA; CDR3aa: CASSPGTSRGEQYF; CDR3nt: TGTGCCAGCAGCCCGGGGACTTCTCGAGGCGAGCAGTACTTC
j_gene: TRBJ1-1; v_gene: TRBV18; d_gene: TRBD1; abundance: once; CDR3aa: CASSSGGSNTEAFF; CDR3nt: TGTGCCAGCTCCTCAGGGGGCTCGAACACTGAAGCTTTCTTT
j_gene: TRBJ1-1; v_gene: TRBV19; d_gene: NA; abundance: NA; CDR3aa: CASSILNRMNTEAFF; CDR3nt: TGTGCCAGTAGTATTCTGAATAGAATGAACACTGAAGCTTTCTTT
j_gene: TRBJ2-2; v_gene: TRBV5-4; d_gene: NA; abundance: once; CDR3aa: CASNQGGELFF; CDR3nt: TGTGCCAGCAACCAAGGCGGGGAGCTGTTTTTT
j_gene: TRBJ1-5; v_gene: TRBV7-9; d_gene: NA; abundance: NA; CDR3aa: CASSQASSNQPQHF; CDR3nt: TGTGCCAGCAGCCAGGCCTCTAGCAATCAGCCCCAGCATTTT
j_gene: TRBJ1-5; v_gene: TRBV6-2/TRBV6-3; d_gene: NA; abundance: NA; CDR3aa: CASSPTGRSYHQPQHF; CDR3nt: TGTGCCAGCAGTCCCACCGGCAGGTCGTACCATCAGCCCCAGCATTTT
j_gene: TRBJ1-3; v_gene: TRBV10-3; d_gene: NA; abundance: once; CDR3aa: CAISLQDSGNTIYF; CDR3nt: TGTGCCATCAGTTTACAGGACTCTGGAAACACCATATATTTT
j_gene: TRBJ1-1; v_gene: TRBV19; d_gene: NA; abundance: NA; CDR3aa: CASRRSGDTEAFF; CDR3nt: TGTGCCAGTAGACGGTCGGGAGACACTGAAGCTTTCTTT
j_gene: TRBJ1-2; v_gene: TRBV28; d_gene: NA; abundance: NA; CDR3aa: CASSLLNRDNYGYTF; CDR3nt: TGTGCCAGCAGTTTATTAAACAGGGATAACTATGGCTACACCTTC
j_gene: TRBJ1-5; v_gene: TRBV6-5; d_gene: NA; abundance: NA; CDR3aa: CASSSIHQPQHF; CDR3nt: TGTGCCAGCAGTTCAATCCATCAGCCCCAGCATTTT
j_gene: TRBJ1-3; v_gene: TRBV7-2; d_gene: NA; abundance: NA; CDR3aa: CASSLGTPGNTIYF; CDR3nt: TGTGCCAGCAGCTTAGGGACACCTGGAAACACCATATATTTT
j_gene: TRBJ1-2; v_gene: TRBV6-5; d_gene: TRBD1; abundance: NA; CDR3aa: CASSYSRDREGYTF; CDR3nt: TGTGCCAGCAGTTACTCCCGGGACAGGGAGGGCTACACCTTC
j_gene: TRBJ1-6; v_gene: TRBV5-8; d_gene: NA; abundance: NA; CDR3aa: CASSLATTANSPLHF; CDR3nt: TGTGCCAGCAGCTTGGCCACGACAGCGAATTCACCCCTCCACTTT
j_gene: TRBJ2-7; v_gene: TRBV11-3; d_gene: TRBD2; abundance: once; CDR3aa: CASSLAVTSGGEQYF; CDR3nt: TGTGCCAGCAGCTTAGCCGTTACTAGCGGAGGGGAGCAGTACTTC
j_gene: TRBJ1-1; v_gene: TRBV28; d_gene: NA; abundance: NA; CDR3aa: CASIRSGSTEAFF; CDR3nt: TGTGCCAGCATCCGATCGGGGAGCACTGAAGCTTTCTTT
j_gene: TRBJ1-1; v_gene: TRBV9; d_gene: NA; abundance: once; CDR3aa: CASSSGVNTEAFF; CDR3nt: TGTGCCAGCAGCTCCGGAGTGAACACTGAAGCTTTCTTT
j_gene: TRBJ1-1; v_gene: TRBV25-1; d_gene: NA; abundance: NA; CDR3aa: CASADTLNTEAFF; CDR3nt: TGTGCCAGCGCGGACACTTTGAACACTGAAGCTTTCTTT
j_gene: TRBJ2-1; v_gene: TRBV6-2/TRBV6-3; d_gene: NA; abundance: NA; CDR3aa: CASSLRTVLSSYNEQFF; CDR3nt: TGTGCCAGCAGTCTTAGGACAGTCCTAAGCTCCTACAATGAGCAGTTCTTC
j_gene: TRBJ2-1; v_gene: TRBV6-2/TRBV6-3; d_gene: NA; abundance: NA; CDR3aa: CASSYSNVQGREQFF; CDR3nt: TGTGCCAGCAGTTACTCGAACGTCCAGGGGCGAGAGCAGTTCTTC